Listed below are T cell receptor beta chains from one sample, sequenced in a study of blood T cell repertoires in COVID-19. TCRdb's table, derived via immunoSEQ multiplex PCR, lists solely in-frame clones and lacks some. The data hold around 87,000 clones, with about 90% observed a single time. The specimen was peripheral blood. These receptors originate from a human donor with active COVID-19. The donor label of this sample is uncertain. CDR3s include the opening cysteine and the closing phenylalanine or tryptophan. The order of the fields is V gene, clone size, D gene, J gene, CDR3 protein. The D gene is left open where the match is weak. The listing skips clone size in some rows; elsewhere it reads once, few, many or a size class.

v_gene: TRBV19
abundance: .
d_gene: .
j_gene: TRBJ1-2
CDR3aa: CASRGLNYGYTF

v_gene: TRBV6-5
abundance: .
d_gene: .
j_gene: TRBJ1-5
CDR3aa: CASRQGSQPQHF

v_gene: TRBV18
abundance: .
d_gene: TRBD1
j_gene: TRBJ1-5
CDR3aa: CASSFRDRAGQPQHF

v_gene: TRBV7-9
abundance: .
d_gene: TRBD1
j_gene: TRBJ1-3
CDR3aa: CATETGMSSGNTIYF

v_gene: TRBV7-2
abundance: .
d_gene: TRBD1
j_gene: TRBJ1-1
CDR3aa: CASSFATGSGNTEAFF

v_gene: TRBV5-4
abundance: .
d_gene: TRBD1
j_gene: TRBJ1-6
CDR3aa: CASSSGGNSPLHF

v_gene: TRBV4-3
abundance: .
d_gene: .
j_gene: TRBJ1-2
CDR3aa: CASSQDFSGGAVYGYTF

v_gene: TRBV6-6
abundance: .
d_gene: .
j_gene: TRBJ2-1
CDR3aa: CASTPSSYNEQFF

v_gene: TRBV28
abundance: once
d_gene: .
j_gene: TRBJ1-2
CDR3aa: CASSRTPENYGYTF

v_gene: TRBV19
abundance: few
d_gene: .
j_gene: TRBJ1-5
CDR3aa: CASSMPGAIQPQHF

v_gene: TRBV4-1
abundance: .
d_gene: TRBD2
j_gene: TRBJ2-3
CDR3aa: CASSASGGAQDTQYF

v_gene: TRBV23-1
abundance: .
d_gene: .
j_gene: TRBJ1-5
CDR3aa: CASSQSRGVIFNQPQHF

v_gene: TRBV9
abundance: .
d_gene: TRBD2
j_gene: TRBJ2-1
CDR3aa: CASSSSLPGLAGGEQFF

v_gene: TRBV10-3
abundance: .
d_gene: .
j_gene: TRBJ2-7
CDR3aa: CATGLSSYEQYF

v_gene: TRBV12-3/TRBV12-4
abundance: once
d_gene: .
j_gene: TRBJ1-3
CDR3aa: CASPRPVNTIYF

v_gene: TRBV3-1/TRBV3-2
abundance: .
d_gene: TRBD1
j_gene: TRBJ1-1
CDR3aa: CASSRDREAFF

v_gene: TRBV4-3
abundance: .
d_gene: TRBD2
j_gene: TRBJ2-3
CDR3aa: CASSQDQVAGRTQYF

v_gene: TRBV3-1/TRBV3-2
abundance: .
d_gene: .
j_gene: TRBJ2-2
CDR3aa: CASSTTGTLNTGELFF

v_gene: TRBV9
abundance: .
d_gene: TRBD1
j_gene: TRBJ1-2
CDR3aa: CASSARQGGSNYGYTF

v_gene: TRBV9
abundance: .
d_gene: TRBD1
j_gene: TRBJ2-2
CDR3aa: CASSGQGAANTGELFF

v_gene: TRBV24-1
abundance: .
d_gene: TRBD1
j_gene: TRBJ1-2
CDR3aa: CATSDTLDRNRAGYTF

v_gene: TRBV2
abundance: once
d_gene: .
j_gene: TRBJ2-3
CDR3aa: CASGVQGGTTDTQYF

v_gene: TRBV11-1
abundance: .
d_gene: TRBD1
j_gene: TRBJ1-1
CDR3aa: CASSSRTGKTEAFF

v_gene: TRBV12-5
abundance: .
d_gene: .
j_gene: TRBJ1-1
CDR3aa: CASVDPQGNPEAFF

v_gene: TRBV7-2
abundance: once
d_gene: .
j_gene: TRBJ2-5
CDR3aa: CASSSDRSNQETQYF

v_gene: TRBV7-9
abundance: .
d_gene: TRBD2
j_gene: TRBJ2-2
CDR3aa: CASSERGGHTGELFF

v_gene: TRBV7-2
abundance: .
d_gene: TRBD2
j_gene: TRBJ2-3
CDR3aa: CASSLELAGGTDTQYF

v_gene: TRBV19
abundance: .
d_gene: .
j_gene: TRBJ1-2
CDR3aa: CASRFASGYTF

v_gene: TRBV5-1
abundance: .
d_gene: TRBD1
j_gene: TRBJ2-5
CDR3aa: CASSPDRGEETQYF

v_gene: TRBV10-3
abundance: .
d_gene: .
j_gene: TRBJ2-7
CDR3aa: CAISESGVPDHYEQYF

v_gene: TRBV11-1
abundance: once
d_gene: .
j_gene: TRBJ2-3
CDR3aa: CASSPRLVAQYF

v_gene: TRBV4-3
abundance: .
d_gene: TRBD1
j_gene: TRBJ1-2
CDR3aa: CASSQATGGYYGYTF

v_gene: TRBV10-1
abundance: .
d_gene: .
j_gene: TRBJ2-5
CDR3aa: CASSETGTNQETQYF

v_gene: TRBV24-1
abundance: .
d_gene: TRBD2
j_gene: TRBJ2-1
CDR3aa: CATSDGDYYNEQFF

v_gene: TRBV9
abundance: once
d_gene: .
j_gene: TRBJ2-1
CDR3aa: CASSVEVGGNEQFF